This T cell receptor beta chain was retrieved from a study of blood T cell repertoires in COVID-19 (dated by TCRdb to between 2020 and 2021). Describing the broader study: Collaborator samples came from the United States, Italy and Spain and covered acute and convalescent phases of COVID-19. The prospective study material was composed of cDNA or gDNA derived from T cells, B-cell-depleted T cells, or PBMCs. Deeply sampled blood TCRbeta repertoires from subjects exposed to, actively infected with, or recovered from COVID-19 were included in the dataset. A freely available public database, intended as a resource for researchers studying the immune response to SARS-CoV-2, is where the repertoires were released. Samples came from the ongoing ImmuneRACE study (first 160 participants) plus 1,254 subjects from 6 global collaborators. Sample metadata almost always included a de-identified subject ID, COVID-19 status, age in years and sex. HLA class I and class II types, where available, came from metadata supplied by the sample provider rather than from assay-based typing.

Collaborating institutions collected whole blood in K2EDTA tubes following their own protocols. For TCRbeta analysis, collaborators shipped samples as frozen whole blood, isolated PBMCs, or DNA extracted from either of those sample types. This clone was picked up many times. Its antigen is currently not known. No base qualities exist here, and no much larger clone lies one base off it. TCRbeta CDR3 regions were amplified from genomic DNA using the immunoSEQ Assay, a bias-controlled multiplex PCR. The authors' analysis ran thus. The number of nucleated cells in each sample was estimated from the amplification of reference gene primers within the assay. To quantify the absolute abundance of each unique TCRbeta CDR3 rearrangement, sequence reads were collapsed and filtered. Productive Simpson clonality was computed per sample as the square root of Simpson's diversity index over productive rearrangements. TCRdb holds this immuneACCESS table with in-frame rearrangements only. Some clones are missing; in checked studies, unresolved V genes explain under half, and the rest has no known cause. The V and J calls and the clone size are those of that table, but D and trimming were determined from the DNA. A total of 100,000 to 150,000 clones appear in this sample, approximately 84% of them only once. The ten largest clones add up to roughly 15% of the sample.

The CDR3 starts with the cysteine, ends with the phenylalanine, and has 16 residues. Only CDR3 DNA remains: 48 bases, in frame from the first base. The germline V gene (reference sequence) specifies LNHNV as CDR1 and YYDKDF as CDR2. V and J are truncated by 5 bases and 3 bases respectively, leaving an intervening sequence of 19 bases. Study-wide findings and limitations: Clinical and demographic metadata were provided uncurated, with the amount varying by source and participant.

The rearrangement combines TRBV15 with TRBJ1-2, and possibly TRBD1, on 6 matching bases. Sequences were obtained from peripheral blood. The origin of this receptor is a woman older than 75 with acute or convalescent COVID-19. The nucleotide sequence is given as TGTGCCACCAGCCCCTCAGGGGCCCCAAATGACTATGGCTACACCTTC. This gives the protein CATSPSGAPNDYGYTF.